Presented here are 30 T cell receptor beta chains from one specimen sequenced in a study of cytomegalovirus exposure and HLA in healthy donors. Primers for the PCR totalled 60 Vbeta and 13 Jbeta. The protocol was immunoSEQ multiplex PCR, while the TCRdb copy is restricted to in-frame clones and leaves out a portion. The data show approximately 120,000 clones, roughly 68% seen once. The sample comprised PBMCs. The receptors shown here come from a woman between 45 and 65 years old in good health and CMV-seropositive.

This rearrangement joins TRBV7-6 to TRBJ2-5; 10 positions match TRBD2. CDR1 and CDR2 from the germline V gene are SGHVS and FNYEAQ. With V trimmed by 5 bases and J by 3 bases, 6 bases remained unmatched. This CDR3 is 15 amino acids long. The CDR3 DNA sequence: TGTGCCAGCAGCCACGGTACTAGCGGGGAAGAGACCCAGTACTTC. Translated, it gives CASSHGTSGEETQYF. The whole variable domain, remainder taken from reference TRBV7-6 and TRBJ2-5, is GAGVSQSPRYKVTKRGQDVALRCDPISGHVSLYWYRQALGQGPEFLTYFNYEAQQDKSGLPNDRFSAERPEGSISTLTIQRTEQRDSAMYRCASSHGTSGEETQYFGPGTRLLVL.

The chain couples TRBV2 to TRBJ1-2; D is possibly TRBD1 (5 bases). This CDR3 region has 12 residues. V lost 4 bases, J lost 7 bases, and 10 bases lay in between. Germline V CDR1 and CDR2: SNHLY, FYNNEI. CDR3 nucleotide sequence: TGTGCCAGCAGTGCAGGGTTATCTGGCTACACCTTC. The encoded protein is CASSAGLSGYTF.

In this sample, this clone turned up many times. This rearrangement joins TRBV13 to TRBJ2-6; the match to TRBD1 covers 10 bases. The CDR3 covers 18 residues. CDR1 is PRHDT and CDR2 is FYEKMQ in the germline V gene (reference sequence). After removal of 5 bases from V and 1 base from J, the junction contained 8 bases not matched to a gene. CDR3 DNA sequence: TGTGCCAGCAGCCGAGGTGACAGGGGGCGTTCTGGGGCCAACGTCCTGACTTTC. Translation gives CASSRGDRGRSGANVLTF. Looking up the rest from reference TRBV13 and TRBJ2-6 gives the full variable domain: AAGVIQSPRHLIKEKRETATLKCYPIPRHDTVYWYQQGPGQDPQFLISFYEKMQSDKGSIPDRFSAQQFSDYHSELNMSSLELGDSALYFCASSRGDRGRSGANVLTFGAGSRLTVL.

This clone has just one count. V usage is TRBV7-3 and J usage is TRBJ2-5; 9 nucleotides agree with TRBD2. Germline CDR1 and CDR2: SGHTA and FQGTGA. The CDR3 sequence is 15 residues long. J lost 2 bases, V lost 2 bases, and 3 bases had no gene match. The CDR3 DNA follows: TGTGCCAGCAGCTTAGGGCTAGCGGGGCAAGAGACCCAGTACTTC. It yields the protein CASSLGLAGQETQYF.

V is TRBV7-9 and J is TRBJ1-2; 7 nucleotides agree with TRBD1. The length of the CDR3 is 15 residues. The V gene's germline CDR1 is SEHNR and CDR2 FQNEAQ (reference sequence). V was pared by 0 bases and J by 3 bases, with 4 bases of the junction left unmatched. CDR3 loop: CASSLADRADYGYTF. The CDR3 DNA is TGTGCCAGCAGCTTAGCTGACAGGGCGGACTATGGCTACACCTTC.

The genes are TRBV4-2 and TRBJ2-1, with D perhaps matching TRBD2 (6 bases). V was shortened by 0 bases and J by 8 bases, with 17 bases between the two germline ends. The CDR3 consists of 16 residues. CDR1 is LGHNA and CDR2 is YNFKEQ in the germline V gene. The CDR3 coding sequence is TGTGCCAGCAGCCAAGATATGACTAGAGGTGGGGATGAGCAGTTCTTC. Translating gives CASSQDMTRGGDEQFF.

V and J are TRBV15 and TRBJ1-5; tentatively, D is TRBD1 (5 bases). The CDR3 covers 17 residues. V lost 1 base and J lost 11, with 24 bases in between. Germline lookup yields CDR1 LNHNV and CDR2 YYDKDF (reference sequence). The CDR3 here is CATSRGVGAATAVAQHF. In DNA form, the CDR3 reads TGTGCCACCAGCAGAGGAGTAGGGGCCGCAACTGCGGTGGCCCAGCATTTT.

V is TRBV18 and J is TRBJ2-1; 7 bases align to TRBD1. V lost 0 bases and J lost 6; bases outside the gene matches: 8. Germline values: CDR1 KGHSH, CDR2 LQKENI. The length of the CDR3 is 16 residues. This chain's CDR3 is CASSPPGGAGINEQFF. Written as DNA, the CDR3 is TGTGCCAGCTCACCACCAGGGGGCGCGGGTATCAATGAGCAGTTCTTC.

This chain connects TRBV2 to TRBJ2-3, with D tentatively TRBD1 (5 bases). CDR3 size: 15 residues. Per the germline V gene, CDR1 is SNHLY and CDR2 is FYNNEI. Trimming removed 7 bases from V and 2 bases from J, with 16 bases in between. The CDR3 coding sequence is TGTGCCAGCAAGCGCTACCAGGGCCCCACAGATACGCAGTATTTT. Protein sequence: CASKRYQGPTDTQYF. Filled out from reference TRBV2 and TRBJ2-3, the complete variable domain reads EPEVTQTPSHQVTQMGQEVILRCVPISNHLYFYWYRQILGQKVEFLVSFYNNEISEKSEIFDDQFSVERPDGSNFTLKIRSTKLEDSAMYFCASKRYQGPTDTQYFGPGTRLTVL.

This clone was seen a few times. The chain combines TRBV29-1 with TRBJ1-1; maybe TRBD1 (6 bases). The CDR3 is made up of 13 amino acids. V lost 6 bases to trimming and J lost 5 bases, with 16 bases between them. Germline V gene sequence: CDR1 SQVTM, CDR2 ANQGSEA. The CDR3 region is CSVLLGGRTEAFF. The CDR3 DNA reads TGCAGCGTCCTGCTAGGGGGACGAACTGAAGCTTTCTTT.

CDR3 amino acids: CASSIVPGGNEQFF. DNA of the CDR3: TGTGCCAGTAGTATAGTCCCCGGAGGTAATGAGCAGTTCTTC. The chain carries TRBV19 and TRBJ2-1, with D maybe TRBD2 (5 bases). This CDR3 spans 14 amino acids. Germline V gene sequence: CDR1 LNHDA, CDR2 SQIVND (reference sequence). Between the trimmed V and J ends, which lost 1 base and 7 bases, there was a span of 11 bases.

CDR3 amino acids: CASSYGQGYSPLHF. The CDR3 DNA sequence: TGCGCCAGCAGCTACGGACAGGGGTATTCACCCCTCCACTTT. The J gene is TRBJ1-6, the V gene TRBV5-1, with TRBD1 matching 9 bases. Germline CDR1 reads SGHRS; CDR2 reads YFSETQ. The CDR3 loop spans 14 amino acids. Germline trimming cut 3 bases from V and 8 bases from J; bases unmatched to any gene: 3.

The rearrangement links TRBV28 to TRBJ1-6; 9 bases are shared with TRBD1. CDR3 length: 16 amino acids. Germline values: CDR1 MDHEN, CDR2 SYDVKM. After removal of 7 bases from V and 10 bases from J, the junction contained 14 bases not matched to a gene. The CDR3 DNA follows: TGTGCCAGCAACCAACCGAGGGACAGGGCTGGATCACCCCTCCACTTT. Protein: CASNQPRDRAGSPLHF.

The chain employs TRBV19 and TRBJ2-1; 8 nucleotides line up with TRBD2. Germline values: CDR1 LNHDA, CDR2 SQIVND (reference sequence). J gave up 3 bases and V 5 bases, and 9 bases lay outside the gene matches. The length of the CDR3 is 16 residues. Written as DNA, the CDR3 is TGTGCCAGTAGTTGGATAGCGGGGATAGACTACAATGAGCAGTTCTTC. This sequence encodes CASSWIAGIDYNEQFF.

The rearrangement uses TRBV6-6 and TRBJ1-6; TRBD1 agrees at 7 bases. Germline V CDR1 and CDR2: MNHNY, SVGAGI (reference sequence). Trimming took 5 bases from V and 7 from J; bases not matched to a gene: 5. The CDR3 is 14 amino acids. CDR3 in amino acids: CASSRTGWNSPLHF. The CDR3 DNA reads as TGTGCCAGCAGTAGGACAGGTTGGAATTCACCCCTCCACTTT.

The chain links TRBV29-1 to TRBJ1-2; D not resolved. V dropped 2 bases and J dropped 8 bases, with 12 bases sitting between them. The CDR3 is 12 residues long. Germline loops: CDR1 SQVTM, CDR2 ANQGSEA. Here the CDR3 reads CSVERGGLGYTF. The CDR3 coding sequence is TGCAGCGTTGAACGTGGAGGACTAGGCTACACCTTC.

The chain has TRBV15 and TRBJ1-6; 10 nucleotides align to TRBD1. J gave up 9 bases and V 3 bases, and 5 bases lay outside the gene matches. Germline CDR1 and CDR2: LNHNV and YYDKDF (reference sequence). This CDR3 is built from 15 residues. This chain's CDR3 is CATSRPGQGISPLHF. DNA of the CDR3: TGTGCCACCAGCAGGCCGGGACAGGGGATTTCACCCCTCCACTTT.

The J gene is TRBJ2-5, the V gene TRBV28, with 11 positions matching TRBD2. V lost 8 bases to trimming and J lost 4 bases; unmatched junction nucleotides: 6. This CDR3 has 14 amino acids. In germline, CDR1 is MDHEN, CDR2 SYDVKM. CDR3 residues: CASRVAGGPETQYF. The CDR3 bases are TGTGCCAGCCGGGTAGCGGGGGGGCCAGAGACCCAGTACTTC. Full variable domain (missing parts from reference TRBV28 and TRBJ2-5): DVKVTQSSRYLVKRTGEKVFLECVQDMDHENMFWYRQDPGLGLRLIYFSYDVKMKEKGDIPEGYSVSREKKERFSLILESASTNQTSMYLCASRVAGGPETQYFGPGTRLLVL.

This sequence joins TRBV27 and TRBJ2-7, with 11 bases identical to TRBD1. The J segment lost 2 bases and the V segment lost 5 bases, leaving 2 bases of the junction unmatched. Germline assignment: CDR1 MNHEY and CDR2 SMNVEV (reference sequence). The CDR3 contains 14 residues. CDR3 residues: CASSLGQGAYEQYF. The CDR3 bases are TGTGCCAGCAGTCTGGGACAGGGGGCCTACGAGCAGTACTTC.

V usage is TRBV5-6 and J usage is TRBJ1-2; D might be TRBD1 (6 bases). The CDR3 consists of 13 residues. V was shortened by 7 bases and J by 5 bases, with 15 bases between the two germline ends. The V gene's germline CDR1 is SGHDT and CDR2 YYEEEE. The CDR3 here is CASLRWQGYGYTF. DNA for the CDR3: TGTGCCAGCCTTCGGTGGCAGGGGTATGGCTACACCTTC. Full variable domain (missing parts from reference TRBV5-6 and TRBJ1-2): DAGVTQSPTHLIKTRGQQVTLRCSPKSGHDTVSWYQQALGQGPQFIFQYYEEEERQRGNFPDRFSGHQFPNYSSELNVNALLLGDSALYLCASLRWQGYGYTFGSGTRLTVV.

This clone showed up just a few times. In DNA form, the CDR3 reads TGTGCCAGCAGTTTTTCCAGGGGTATTCAGCCCCAGCATTTT. This gives the protein CASSFSRGIQPQHF. The chain has TRBV6-1 and TRBJ1-5; maybe TRBD1 (6 bases). V gave up 5 bases and J gave up 6 bases, with 14 bases separating them. The CDR3 totals 14 residues. Germline V lookup: CDR1 MNHNS, CDR2 SASEGT.

The J gene is TRBJ2-1, the V gene TRBV28, with 8 bases fitting TRBD2. CDR3 size: 17 residues. Trimming took 1 base from V and 6 from J; bases not matched to a gene: 11. In germline, CDR1 is MDHEN, CDR2 SYDVKM. CDR3 nucleotides: TGTGCCAGCAGTTTATTTTGGGGCGGCGGGGGGACCAATGAGCAGTTCTTC. This sequence encodes CASSLFWGGGGTNEQFF.

This chain connects TRBV7-9 to TRBJ1-4; D is undetermined. The CDR3 is 14 amino acids. The V and J ends lost 5 bases and 8 bases respectively, with 15 bases between them. The germline gives CDR1 SEHNR, CDR2 FQNEAQ (reference sequence). The CDR3, as DNA: TGTGCCAGCAGCGTGAAGGACTTCGGCGAAAAACTGTTTTTT. It specifies CASSVKDFGEKLFF.

The chain combines TRBV18 with TRBJ2-2; 7 nucleotides agree with TRBD2. CDR3 size: 15 residues. V gave up 3 bases and J gave up 3 bases; unmatched junction bases: 4. CDR1 and CDR2 from the germline V gene are KGHSH and LQKENI. This chain's CDR3 is CASSPGGTDTGELFF. CDR3 DNA: TGTGCCAGCTCACCGGGGGGGACGGACACCGGGGAGCTGTTTTTT.

The genes are TRBV5-4 and TRBJ2-5; TRBD1 aligns across 9 bases. The CDR3 has 15 residues. The germline gives CDR1 SGHNT, CDR2 YYREEE (reference sequence). V lost 4 bases and J lost 3; bases outside the gene matches: 7. The CDR3 DNA reads as TGTGCCAGCAGCACGGGACAGGGAGGGGAAGAGACCCAGTACTTC. It is translated as CASSTGQGGEETQYF.

This chain connects TRBV4-2 to TRBJ2-4, with a possible D match to TRBD2 (7 bases). The CDR3 length is 14 residues. CDR1 and CDR2 from the germline V gene are LGHNA and YNFKEQ. Trimming removed 4 bases at V and 6 bases at J, with 13 bases between. In DNA, the CDR3 is TGTGCCAGCAGCCTAGAGGGGGGGAGAAACATTCAGTACTTC. As protein: CASSLEGGRNIQYF.

The chain uses TRBV6-6 and TRBJ2-1; 7 nucleotides align to TRBD1. V lost 6 bases, J lost 8 bases, and 16 bases stayed unmatched. This CDR3 has 16 residues. Per germline, CDR1 MNHNY and CDR2 SVGAGI (reference sequence). The CDR3 DNA reads as TGTGCCAGCAGCCTAGGGGGCTTCAAGACTAACGATGAGCAGTTCTTC. Encoded protein: CASSLGGFKTNDEQFF.

This chain links TRBV11-3 with TRBJ2-3; 16 bases line up with TRBD2. Germline V lookup: CDR1 SGHNT, CDR2 YENEEA. The CDR3 runs 17 residues. V dropped 1 base and J dropped 10; count of bases not matched to a gene: 8. CDR3 DNA sequence: TGTGCCAGCAGCTTAGCGTTACCGGGACTAGCGGGGGGGTCGCAGTATTTT. It encodes CASSLALPGLAGGSQYF.

The rearrangement uses TRBV9 and TRBJ2-3, with TRBD2 identical over 9 bases. The CDR3 runs 16 residues. With V trimmed by 0 bases and J by 3 bases, 5 bases remained unmatched. CDR1 and CDR2 from the germline V gene are SGDLS and YYNGEE. DNA for the CDR3: TGTGCCAGCAGCGTAGCGGCGGGGGGGCCGACAGATACGCAGTATTTT. Its translation is CASSVAAGGPTDTQYF. The full variable domain, with the rest looked up from reference TRBV9 and TRBJ2-3, is DSGVTQTPKHLITATGQRVTLRCSPRSGDLSVYWYQQSLDQGLQFLIQYYNGEERAKGNILERFSAQQFPDLHSELNLSSLELGDSALYFCASSVAAGGPTDTQYFGPGTRLTVL.

The V and J genes are TRBV7-6 and TRBJ2-7; perhaps TRBD1 as D (5 bases). Germline V gene sequence: CDR1 SGHVS, CDR2 FNYEAQ. The CDR3 runs to 17 residues. Between the trimmed V and J ends, which lost 2 bases and 7 bases, there was a span of 24 bases. The CDR3 reads CASSLMAGSQPLGEQYF. Written as DNA, the CDR3 is TGTGCCAGCAGCTTAATGGCAGGGTCCCAACCCTTGGGGGAGCAGTACTTC.